The 21 T cell receptor beta chains below all came from one sample that was sequenced in a study of blood T cell repertoires in COVID-19. Repertoires were generated with immunoSEQ multiplex PCR, while TCRdb's copy carries only in-frame clones and drops some. The profile shows some 160,000 clones, roughly 86% of them singletons. Sequencing was performed on peripheral blood. The source of these receptors is a woman older than 75 with COVID-19, enrolled during active disease.

On this clone: A junction boundary mismatches the germline segment, possibly from a read error. This chain connects TRBV12-3 or TRBV12-4 to TRBJ1-2, with 8 nucleotides matching TRBD1. This CDR3 has 11 residues. CDR3 DNA: TGTGCCAGCAGCCCTGGGGACAGGAGATTCTTC. It translates to CASSPGDRRFF.

The rearrangement joins TRBV7-6 to TRBJ1-1, with D maybe TRBD1 (5 bases). V gave up 4 bases and J gave up 0 bases, with 12 bases separating them. From germline, CDR1 is SGHVS and CDR2 FNYEAQ. The CDR3 is 15 amino acids. Written as DNA, the CDR3 is TGTGCCAGCAGCTCTGGGGCGGGGGTGAACACTGAAGCTTTCTTT. This translates into CASSSGAGVNTEAFF.

V gene TRBV10-3 combines with J gene TRBJ2-5; tentatively, D is TRBD1 (6 bases). From germline, CDR1 is ENHRY and CDR2 SYGVKD. Trimming cost V 8 bases and J 0 bases, with 19 bases left between them. CDR3 size: 16 residues. The CDR3 nucleotides are TGTGCCATCTCGGCCGGGACAAGAACGTACCAAGAGACCCAGTACTTC. Amino acid sequence: CAISAGTRTYQETQYF.

The chain recombines TRBV3-1 (or the pseudogene TRBV3-2) with TRBJ1-1; unclear D gene. Germline CDR1 LGHDT, CDR2 YNNKEL (reference sequence). Trimming stripped 2 bases from V and 11 bases from J, with 15 bases between. The CDR3 runs 13 residues. Written as DNA, the CDR3 is TGTGCCAGCAGCCAAACATCGGGCGGCGGGGCTTTCTTT. This gives the protein CASSQTSGGGAFF.

This clone appeared a few times. The chain employs TRBV15 and TRBJ2-5, with D possibly TRBD1 on 5 matching bases. Looked up from germline, CDR1 is LNHNV and CDR2 is YYDKDF (reference sequence). The CDR3 sequence is 12 residues long. V was shortened by 3 bases and J by 5 bases, with 7 bases between the two germline ends. The CDR3 DNA sequence: TGTGCCACCAGCAGGGCAGGGGAGACCCAGTACTTC. Protein sequence: CATSRAGETQYF.

The chain uses TRBV5-1 and TRBJ1-1; TRBD1 is a possible D gene (6 bases). The CDR3 extends over 14 amino acids. The V gene lost 4 bases and the J gene lost 2 bases, with 12 bases spanning the gap. Germline CDR1 SGHRS, CDR2 YFSETQ. The CDR3 sequence is CASSRGGGNTEAFF. For the CDR3, the DNA is TGCGCCAGCAGCAGGGGAGGGGGAAACACTGAAGCTTTCTTT.

The chain employs TRBV7-2 and TRBJ1-1, with TRBD1 matching over 10 bases. In germline, CDR1 is SGHTA, CDR2 FQGNSA. CDR3 length: 17 amino acids. The J segment lost 0 bases and the V segment lost 6 bases, leaving 10 bases of the junction unmatched. The CDR3 loop is CASRTTGGVEVNTEAFF. The CDR3 DNA is TGTGCCAGCAGAACGACAGGGGGCGTTGAAGTGAACACTGAAGCTTTCTTT.

The rearrangement uses TRBV19 and TRBJ1-1, with 8 bases matching TRBD1. V dropped 5 bases and J dropped 5; count of bases not matched to a gene: 7. The CDR3 contains 14 residues. CDR1 and CDR2 from the germline V gene are LNHDA and SQIVND (reference sequence). The CDR3 DNA follows: TGTGCCAGTAGTTCCCGGACAGGGAGAACTGAAGCTTTCTTT. It yields the protein CASSSRTGRTEAFF.

A few counts support this clone. The CDR3 region has the DNA TGTGCCAGCAGCGACCAAACAGGGCCTAATCAGCCCCAGCATTTT. Translating gives CASSDQTGPNQPQHF. The chain recombines TRBV27 with TRBJ1-5, with a weak D call TRBD1 (6 bases). Trimming removed 6 bases from V and 4 bases from J, with 16 bases in between. This CDR3 spans 15 amino acids. CDR1 MNHEY and CDR2 SMNVEV come from the germline V gene (reference sequence).

This chain links TRBV13 with TRBJ2-5, with TRBD2 matching 9 bases. The germline V gene encodes CDR1 PRHDT and CDR2 FYEKMQ (reference sequence). V was pared by 5 bases and J by 0 bases, with 4 bases of the junction left unmatched. There are 15 residues in the CDR3. The CDR3 loop reads CASSPLAGYQETQYF. The CDR3 nucleotides are TGTGCCAGCAGCCCCCTAGCGGGGTACCAAGAGACCCAGTACTTC.

The chain couples TRBV6-5 to TRBJ1-2; D remains ambiguous. This CDR3 contains 15 residues. Per the germline V gene, CDR1 is MNHEY and CDR2 is SVGAGI. Trimming removed 0 bases from V and 6 bases from J, with 14 bases in between. CDR3 protein: CASSYSGGFRDGYTF. The CDR3 bases are TGTGCCAGCAGTTACTCGGGAGGGTTCCGAGATGGCTACACCTTC.

V gene TRBV10-3 combines with J gene TRBJ2-7; 7 bases are shared with TRBD1. There are 15 residues in the CDR3. The trim removed 3 bases at V and 4 bases at J, leaving 9 bases unmatched. CDR1 and CDR2 from the germline V gene are ENHRY and SYGVKD. The CDR3 sequence is CAISEPGQRAYEQYF. The CDR3 DNA reads TGTGCCATCAGTGAACCGGGACAGAGAGCGTACGAGCAGTACTTC.

The gene calls are TRBV2 and TRBJ2-7; maybe TRBD1 (6 bases). V was clipped by 5 bases and J by 7 bases, with 18 bases between them. CDR1 is SNHLY, CDR2 FYNNEI, per germline. The CDR3 sequence is 14 residues long. The CDR3 DNA sequence: TGTGCCAGCAGTCAGCAACAGGGTATGGGTGAGCAGTACTTC. Its protein product is CASSQQQGMGEQYF. Filled out from reference TRBV2 and TRBJ2-7, the complete variable domain reads EPEVTQTPSHQVTQMGQEVILRCVPISNHLYFYWYRQILGQKVEFLVSFYNNEISEKSEIFDDQFSVERPDGSNFTLKIRSTKLEDSAMYFCASSQQQGMGEQYFGPGTRLTVT.

In DNA, the CDR3 is TGTGCCAGCAGCAATACAGGGGCCTTTGATGAGCAGTTCTTC. Translation gives CASSNTGAFDEQFF. V and J are TRBV9 and TRBJ2-1, with 7 bases fitting TRBD1. V lost 4 bases to trimming and J lost 8 bases; unmatched junction nucleotides: 9. The CDR3 contains 14 residues. Germline CDR1 is SGDLS and CDR2 is YYNGEE.

V is TRBV24-1 and J is TRBJ2-5, with 8 bases that match TRBD2. This CDR3 has 15 amino acids. V lost 3 bases, J lost 1 base, and 3 bases stayed unmatched. CDR1 and CDR2 from the germline V gene are KGHDR and SFDVKD. The CDR3 loop reads CATSDVTSGQETQYF. The CDR3 bases are TGTGCCACCAGTGATGTAACTAGCGGCCAAGAGACCCAGTACTTC.

In this sample, this clone turned up once. The rearrangement links TRBV27 to TRBJ1-1; 7 bases align to TRBD1. The CDR3 is made up of 12 amino acids. The J segment lost 10 bases and the V segment lost 3 bases, leaving 5 bases of the junction unmatched. CDR1 and CDR2 from the germline V gene are MNHEY and SMNVEV (reference sequence). The CDR3 coding sequence is TGTGCCAGCAGTTTCCGACAGGGTCGAGCTTTCTTT. Amino acid sequence: CASSFRQGRAFF.

This clone was counted a few times. The chain couples TRBV18 to TRBJ2-1, with 8 bases matching TRBD2. The CDR3 is made up of 16 amino acids. In germline, CDR1 is KGHSH, CDR2 LQKENI. After removal of 4 bases from V and 4 bases from J, the junction contained 9 bases not matched to a gene. The CDR3 DNA reads TGTGCCAGCTCACGAGTAGCGGGGAACCTTTACAATGAGCAGTTCTTC. Translated: CASSRVAGNLYNEQFF.

The chain carries TRBV5-5 and TRBJ2-7; 7 bases are a match to TRBD1. The CDR3 extends over 13 amino acids. The V gene end was trimmed by 4 bases and the J gene end by 12 bases; junction bases not matched to a gene: 13. Germline values: CDR1 SGHKS, CDR2 YYEKEE (reference sequence). The CDR3 loop reads CASSPRTTGEAYF. The CDR3 bases are TGTGCCAGCAGCCCCAGGACCACAGGGGAAGCGTACTTC.

This clone has a single count. The J gene is TRBJ2-3, the V gene TRBV7-9; TRBD2 matches at 8 bases. The length of the CDR3 is 16 residues. Germline lookup yields CDR1 SEHNR and CDR2 FQNEAQ (reference sequence). The J segment lost 0 bases and the V segment lost 5 bases, leaving 7 bases of the junction unmatched. The CDR3 region is CASSPGPGGSTDTQYF. CDR3 coding DNA: TGTGCCAGCAGCCCAGGTCCGGGAGGGAGCACAGATACGCAGTATTTT.

This sequence joins TRBV11-1 and TRBJ1-5; no firm D call. V lost 2 bases and J lost 7, with 9 bases in between. CDR3 length: 13 residues. Germline CDR1 and CDR2: SGHAT and FQDESV (reference sequence). The CDR3 region has the DNA TGTGCCAGCAGCTTAAGCGCCGGACAGCCCCAGCATTTT. Amino acid sequence: CASSLSAGQPQHF.

The V and J genes are TRBV7-9 and TRBJ1-6, with TRBD1 identical over 7 bases. J was trimmed by 8 bases and V by 5 bases; bases with no gene match: 9. Germline CDR1 is SEHNR and CDR2 is FQNEAQ (reference sequence). The CDR3 has 15 residues. The CDR3 reads CASSPPDRMDSPLHF. The CDR3 DNA reads TGTGCCAGCAGCCCCCCGGACAGGATGGATTCACCCCTCCACTTT.